Included here is one TCR beta chain sequence, with context. Antigen unknown. Data came from immunoSEQ multiplex PCR; TCRdb stores just in-frame clones and leaves some out. The data contain 50,000 to 55,000 clones, about nine tenths of them singletons. The data derive from a study of chemoradiotherapy in HPV16-positive cancers. The wider study: A couple of HPV16-positive patients' cells yielded candidate HPV-specific clones and common motifs.

Repeated repertoire sampling spanned the course of chemoradiotherapy. The length of the CDR3 is 15 residues. Germline loops: CDR1 SGHRS, CDR2 YFSETQ. V was clipped by 0 bases and J by 2 bases, with 12 bases between them. Whole-study results and caveats: Candidate HPV-specific clones and E7-related TCR motifs grew in tumor during treatment. Only a couple of HPV16-positive patients supplied the functional HPV-specificity definition.

This material consisted of blood, taken from a patient who underwent chemoradiotherapy. The chain employs TRBV5-1 and TRBJ2-7; tentative D call: TRBD2 (5 bases). This receptor was taken from a human donor with HPV-associated anogenital cancer. CDR3 nucleotide sequence: TGCGCCAGCAGCTTGGCATCCGGGGTCGCCTACGAGCAGTACTTC. Its translation: CASSLASGVAYEQYF.